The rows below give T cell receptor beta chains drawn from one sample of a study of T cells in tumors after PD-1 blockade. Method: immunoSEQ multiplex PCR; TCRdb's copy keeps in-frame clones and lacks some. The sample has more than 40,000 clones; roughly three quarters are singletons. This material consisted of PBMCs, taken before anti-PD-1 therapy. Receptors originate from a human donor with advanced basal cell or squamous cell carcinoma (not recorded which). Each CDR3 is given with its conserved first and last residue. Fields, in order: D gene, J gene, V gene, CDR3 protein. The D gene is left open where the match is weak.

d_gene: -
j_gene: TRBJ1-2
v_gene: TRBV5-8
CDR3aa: CASSLDSRGIYGYTF

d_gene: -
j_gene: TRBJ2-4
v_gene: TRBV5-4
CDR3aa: CASSQGHNGVAKNIQYF

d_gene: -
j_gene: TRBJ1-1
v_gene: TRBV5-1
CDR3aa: CASSLVPDDTNTEAFF

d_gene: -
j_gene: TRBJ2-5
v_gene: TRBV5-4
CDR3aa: CATGTNQETQYF

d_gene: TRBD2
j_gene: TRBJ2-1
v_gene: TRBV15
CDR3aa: CATSREDGRVAQFF

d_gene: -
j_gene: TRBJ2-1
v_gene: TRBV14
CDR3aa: CASSQEGHEQFF

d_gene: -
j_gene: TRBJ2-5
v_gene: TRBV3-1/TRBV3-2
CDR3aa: CASSPRGARGGAQYF

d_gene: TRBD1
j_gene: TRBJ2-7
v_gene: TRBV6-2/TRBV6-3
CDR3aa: CASSAHSSGTGGLRQYF

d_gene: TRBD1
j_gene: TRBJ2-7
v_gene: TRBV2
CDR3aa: CASSIPETGEDYEQYF

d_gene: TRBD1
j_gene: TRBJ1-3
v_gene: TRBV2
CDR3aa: CASSEHRGPGNTIYF

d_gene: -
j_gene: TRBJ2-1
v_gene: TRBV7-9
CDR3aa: CASSLWQSDNEQFF

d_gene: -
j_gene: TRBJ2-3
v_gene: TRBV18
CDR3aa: CASSPQTGETQYF

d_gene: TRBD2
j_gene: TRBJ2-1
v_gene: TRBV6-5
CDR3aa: CASNLAGSSYNEQFF

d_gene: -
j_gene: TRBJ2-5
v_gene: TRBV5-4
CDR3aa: CASSLATNQETQYF

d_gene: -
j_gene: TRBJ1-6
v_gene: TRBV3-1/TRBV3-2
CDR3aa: CASSQMGQQPSPLHF

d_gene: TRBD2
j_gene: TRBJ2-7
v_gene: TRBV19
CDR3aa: CASSIIGGGNSYEQYF

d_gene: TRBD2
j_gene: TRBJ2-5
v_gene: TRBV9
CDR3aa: CASSTGTSGGREETQYF

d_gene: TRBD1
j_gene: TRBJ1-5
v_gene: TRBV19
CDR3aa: CASSIPRGTAYTQPQHF

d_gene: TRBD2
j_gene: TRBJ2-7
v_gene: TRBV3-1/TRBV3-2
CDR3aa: CASSQVILAGAEQYF

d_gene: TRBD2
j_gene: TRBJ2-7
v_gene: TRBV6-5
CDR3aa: CASSYRREGVYEQYF

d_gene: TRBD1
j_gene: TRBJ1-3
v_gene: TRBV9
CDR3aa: CASSAQGARGNTIYF

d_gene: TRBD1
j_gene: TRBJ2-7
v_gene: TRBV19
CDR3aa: CASSTFEDRGYEQYF

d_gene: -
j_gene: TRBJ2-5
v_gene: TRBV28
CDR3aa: CASSLLLETQYF

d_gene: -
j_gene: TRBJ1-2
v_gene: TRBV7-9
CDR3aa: CASSPPGQAGGYTF

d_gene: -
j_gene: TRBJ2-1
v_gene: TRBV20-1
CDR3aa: CSASLSSVANNEQFF

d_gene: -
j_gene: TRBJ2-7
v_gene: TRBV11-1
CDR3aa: CASSLGGALAAEQYF

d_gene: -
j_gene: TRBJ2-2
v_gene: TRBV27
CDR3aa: CASSLEGAGELFF

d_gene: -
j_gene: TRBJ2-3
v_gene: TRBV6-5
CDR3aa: CASSYSPGLADTQYF

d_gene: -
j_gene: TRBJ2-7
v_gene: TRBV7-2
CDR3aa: CASSLSDGSYEQYF

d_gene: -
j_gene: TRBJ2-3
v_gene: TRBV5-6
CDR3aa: CASSPASTDTQYF

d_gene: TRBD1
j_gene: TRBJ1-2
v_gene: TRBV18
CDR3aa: CASSSPGQGDYGYTF

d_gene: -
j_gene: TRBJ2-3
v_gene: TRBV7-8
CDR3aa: CASSTHTDTQYF

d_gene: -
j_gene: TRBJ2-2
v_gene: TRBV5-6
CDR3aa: CASSFPGTGELFF

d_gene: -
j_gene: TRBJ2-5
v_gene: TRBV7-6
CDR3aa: CASSLVFRSETQYF

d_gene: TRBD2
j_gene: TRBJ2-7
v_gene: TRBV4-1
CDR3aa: CASSRTSGGIYEQYF

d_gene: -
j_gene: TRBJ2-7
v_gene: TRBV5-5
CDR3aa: CASSSRPETHYEQYF

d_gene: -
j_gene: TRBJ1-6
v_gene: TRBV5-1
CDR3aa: CASSLDPPGSYNSPLHF

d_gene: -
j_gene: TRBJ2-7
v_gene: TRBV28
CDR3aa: CASRPGQTYEQYF

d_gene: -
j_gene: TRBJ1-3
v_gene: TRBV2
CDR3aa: CASSETGPGNTIYF

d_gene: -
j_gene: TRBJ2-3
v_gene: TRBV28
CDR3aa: CASSPPLTGTSTDTQYF

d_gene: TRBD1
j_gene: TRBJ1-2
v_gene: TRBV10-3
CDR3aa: CAISDPDRGRRGYGYTF

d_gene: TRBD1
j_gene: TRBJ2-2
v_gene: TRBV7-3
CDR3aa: CASSNSQGANTGELFF

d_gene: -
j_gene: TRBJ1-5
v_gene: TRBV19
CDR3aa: CASRAVLQGSNQPQHF

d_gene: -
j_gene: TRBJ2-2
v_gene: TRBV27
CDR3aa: CASSLRNTGELFF

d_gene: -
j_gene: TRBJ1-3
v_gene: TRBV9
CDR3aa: CASSVRGSGNTIYF

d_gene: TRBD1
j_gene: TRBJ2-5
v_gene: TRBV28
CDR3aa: CASSFLTGQRETQYF

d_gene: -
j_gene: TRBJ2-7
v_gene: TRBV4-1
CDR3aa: CASSQEPQKVPYEQYF

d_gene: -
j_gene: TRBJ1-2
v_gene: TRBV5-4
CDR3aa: CASSLYGQNYGYTF

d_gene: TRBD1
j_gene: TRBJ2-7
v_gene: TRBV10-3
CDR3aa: CAIGDRPYEQYF

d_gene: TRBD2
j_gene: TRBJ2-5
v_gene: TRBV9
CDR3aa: CASSVGLAGGQETQYF

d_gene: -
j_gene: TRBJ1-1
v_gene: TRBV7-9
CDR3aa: CASSLAGSNTEAFF